This entry describes one TCR beta chain. What antigen it recognizes has not been identified. No clone much larger than this one lies a single base away; base qualities are absent. This sample was taken from a study of cytomegalovirus exposure and HLA in healthy donors listed by TCRdb under 2017. About the investigation overall: In an earlier analysis of around 540 of the donors, approximately 300 Gb of sequence data and 100 million or so unique TCR beta sequences from about 179 million T cells were reported. About 280 gigabases of sequencing data and roughly 81 million unique TCR sequences made up an early release that covered approximately 650 HLA-typed donors. Among the roughly 380 genotyped donors, around 81% belonged to the genetic ancestry cluster associated with self-reported Caucasian donors. The study aimed to test whether signatures of past pathogen exposure could be identified by cataloging public T cell receptors. The study profiled the T cell repertoires of 666 subjects by immunosequencing and related them to cytomegalovirus serostatus. Along with the 666-subject first cohort, a separate validation cohort of some 130 different subjects was used. To predict cytomegalovirus infection status, the study brought together high-throughput TCR immunosequencing, statistical association of individual TCRs with disease status, and machine learning. To study patterns of TCR occurrence, a later analysis re-analyzed previously published TCR beta repertoires from more than 550 donors and added high-resolution HLA genotyping. The later analysis used no new phenotypic data to find candidate immune exposures, relying instead on TCR beta sequences and their occurrence across donors. To decide whether each TCR beta V gene segment behaved as functional or pseudogenic, an earlier analysis of some 540 of the donors relied on high-throughput TCR beta sequencing. Donor age, sex, ethnicity and CMV serostatus were collected together with the repertoire data. A later genetic analysis used genome-wide SNP genotypes for about three fifths of the 666 donors, treating that subset as a discovery cohort. Every repertoire in the discovery cohort had been generated on one and the same sequencing platform. HLA typing included class I and class II loci at four-digit resolution. The number of donors typed differed by locus, with about 629-640 for A, B, C, DRB1 and DQB1, more than 500 for DQA1, 600 to 610 for DPA1, and some 450 for DPB1. Because of strong linkage in the cohort, 5 or 6 DR-DQ haplotypes were treated as single units for association and clustering. Among roughly 400 genotyped donors of the cohort, an average of about 240,000 unique TCR beta nucleotide sequences were sequenced per donor, about a sixth of them non-productive. Points the paper makes about the study in general: Several of the top co-occurrence clusters appeared to be linked to parvovirus B19, influenza, CMV and Epstein-Barr virus, according to a later analysis. A group of highly shared sequence variants was considered likely to be a technical artifact of the sequencing pipeline. CMV serostatus was the only immune exposure information available for the cohort. Roughly uniform sequencing depth across donors was assumed in presence/absence analyses, although this assumption may not hold. A later analysis found that most CMV-associated TCR beta chains appeared HLA-restricted, with HLA associations seemingly driven largely by CMV exposure. A few of the identified cytomegalovirus-associated TCR beta chains were confirmed in vitro to be specific for cytomegalovirus antigens. In a later analysis, TCR association rates were found to vary across HLA loci, with the most associated TCRs seen for DRB1 alleles and the fewest for HLA-C alleles. The authors suggested that the approach could potentially be extended to other disease states and immunological phenotypes. In a later analysis, HLA-associated TCR beta chains showed more clonal expansion and lower generation probabilities than non-associated chains that were equally common. HLA typing was unavailable for some donors at each locus, so association tests used only the typed subset. The classifier was reported to diagnose cytomegalovirus status with high specificity and sensitivity in both the original and validation cohorts. A total of 150 or so TCR beta chains were listed by the study as associated with cytomegalovirus. At a false discovery rate of 0.05, a later analysis linked 16,000 or so TCR beta sequences to specific HLA alleles. An earlier analysis of around 600 of the donors showed that most TCR beta V segments appeared in productive rearrangements either about 90% or about 30% of the time, which broadly matched IMGT annotations. Only TCR beta chains were sequenced in this cohort, and the absence of alpha or paired-chain data limited detectable features. Strong co-occurrence of HLA alleles, especially DR and DQ, made assigning TCR associations to individual alleles difficult. Linkage disequilibrium might explain the correlated functional status among segregating V segments, but an unknown experimental factor could not be excluded. An association between a missense DCLRE1C variant and V-gene and J-gene trimming of TCR beta chains was found in a later genetic analysis and replicated in an independent cohort. A further reported finding was that TCR beta sequences accurately predicted the HLA-A and HLA-B alleles for most subjects in the first cohort. A later genetic analysis reported fewer N-insertions in productive TCRs among donors in an Asian-associated ancestry cluster than the roughly 700-donor mean. Over 15 rarely observed V segments, including chromosome 9 orphons, were excluded from the earlier analysis of some 590 of the donors because counts were too low. Across donors, most TCR sequences were observed very rarely, whereas some public TCRs were present in many individuals.

Receptor libraries were prepared by the immunoSEQ multiplex PCR assay. For the multiplex PCR, a mixture combining 60 forward primers for TCR Vbeta segments and 13 reverse primers for TCR Jbeta segments was used. The CDR3 region of rearranged TCR beta genes was amplified from genomic DNA with a multiplex PCR assay. On the Illumina HiSeq System, the amplified TCR beta libraries were sequenced as 87-base-pair reads. Per the original workflow: A later analysis tallied roughly 80 million unique TCR beta chains across the 666 repertoires, and about 12 million of those chains were shared by two or more donors. Raw reads were error-corrected and collapsed into unique sequences by a nearest-neighbor algorithm in which closely related sequences were merged to remove PCR and sequencing errors. Alignment of CDR3 sequences to IMGT reference sequences was used to assign V, D and J gene segments. Each retained sequence needed at least a six-nucleotide match to both a V gene segment and a J gene segment. A rearrangement counted as productive if the CDR3 had no stop codons and remained in frame with V and J, and every other rearrangement counted as non-productive. Following IMGT convention, CDR3 was defined as the stretch from the second conserved V-encoded cysteine up to the conserved J-encoded phenylalanine. In an earlier analysis of around 600 of the donors, sequences lacking an unambiguous match to a single V gene segment were excluded. In an earlier analysis of 587 of the donors, a V segment was called functional when productive rearrangements were above 56.7%, and segregating when the standard deviation between donors exceeded 5%. A statistical classification framework was built to diagnose cytomegalovirus status from the catalog of TCR beta chain sequences. In a later analysis, V and J genes were assigned by comparing TCR nucleotide sequences against IMGT/GENE-DB human TR gene sequences. The TCRdist pipeline was used in a later analysis to assign CDR3 sequences and most-parsimonious VDJ recombination scenarios. In a later analysis, every TCR beta chain was defined by the combination of its CDR3 amino acid sequence and its V-gene family, and reads without a unique V-gene family were dropped. A later analysis removed 592 highly shared, low-generation-probability nucleotide sequences to deal with suspected cross-contamination and a sequencing artifact. In a later analysis, a clonal expansion index was calculated for each public chain from normalized within-repertoire ranks of inferred template counts. Generation probabilities in a later analysis came from a VDJ recombination model fitted to out-of-frame rearrangements, and those results were checked against IGoR. In a later analysis, TCR-TCR, TCR-HLA and TCR-CMV co-occurrence was scored with hypergeometric tests, and a repertoire-size bias correction was applied to TCR pairs. False discovery rates were estimated in a later analysis by permuting HLA or CMV assignments 20 times. In a later analysis, co-occurring TCRs were grouped with DBSCAN, and TCRdist sequence similarity was added when clustering was performed within HLA-allele-positive subsets. Repertoires with fewer than 30,000 or more than 120,000 public chains, plus five repertoires with anomalous nucleotide sharing, were excluded from co-occurrence clustering. TCRdb provides this immuneACCESS table in a form limited to in-frame rearrangements. Some clones are lacking; in checked studies, under half of them reflect an unresolved V gene, and why the rest are absent is not known. Clonal size and the V and J genes are those of that table, whereas D and trimming came from the DNA. The table for this sample lists 190,000 or so clones; 80% of them were counted only once. Of the sample, about 0.63% falls within the top ten clones.

The cohort consisted of 600 to 700 healthy bone marrow donors. All cohort members were sampled while nominally healthy, although unrecorded immune exposures were likely present. The donor was CMV seronegative and belonged to the group of 352 seronegative cohort members. Each donor provided a peripheral blood sample, and peripheral blood mononuclear cells were used for TCR beta sequencing. The Qiagen DNeasy Blood Extraction Kit was used to extract genomic DNA from the blood cell samples. The receptor's source is a boy between 5 and 17 years old in good health and CMV-seronegative. Sequencing used PBMCs.

For the CDR3, the sequence is CAISGQHYGYTF. Read as DNA, the sequence is TGTGCCATCAGCGGACAGCACTATGGCTACACCTTC. The sequence is built from TRBV10-3 and TRBJ1-2; a tentative D match to TRBD1 spans 6 bases. CDR1 ENHRY and CDR2 SYGVKD were looked up in the germline V gene. V loses 6 bases, J loses 3 bases, and the germline ends lie 8 bases apart. Its CDR3 holds 12 amino acids, cysteine through phenylalanine. This entry keeps only the CDR3 DNA: 36 bases, framed from base 1.